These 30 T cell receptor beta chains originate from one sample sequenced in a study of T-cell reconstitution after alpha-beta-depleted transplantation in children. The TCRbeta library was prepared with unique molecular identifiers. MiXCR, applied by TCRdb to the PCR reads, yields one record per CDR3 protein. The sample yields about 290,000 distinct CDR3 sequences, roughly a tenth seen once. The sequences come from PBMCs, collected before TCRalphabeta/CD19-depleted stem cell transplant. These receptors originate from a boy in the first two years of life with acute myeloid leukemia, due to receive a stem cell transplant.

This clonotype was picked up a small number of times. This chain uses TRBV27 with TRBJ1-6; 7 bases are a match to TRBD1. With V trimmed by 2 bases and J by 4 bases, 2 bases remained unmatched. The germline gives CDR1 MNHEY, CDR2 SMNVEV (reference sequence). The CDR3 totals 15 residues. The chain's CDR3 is CASSLETGYNSPLHF. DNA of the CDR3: TGTGCCAGCAGTTTAGAGACAGGGTATAATTCACCCCTCCACTTT.

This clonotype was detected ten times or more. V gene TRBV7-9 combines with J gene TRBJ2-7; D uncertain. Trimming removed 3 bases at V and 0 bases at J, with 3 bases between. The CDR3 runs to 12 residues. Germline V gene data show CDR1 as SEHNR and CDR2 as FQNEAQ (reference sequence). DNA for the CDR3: TGTGCCAGCAGCTTCAGCTCCTACGAGCAGTACTTC. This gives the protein CASSFSSYEQYF.

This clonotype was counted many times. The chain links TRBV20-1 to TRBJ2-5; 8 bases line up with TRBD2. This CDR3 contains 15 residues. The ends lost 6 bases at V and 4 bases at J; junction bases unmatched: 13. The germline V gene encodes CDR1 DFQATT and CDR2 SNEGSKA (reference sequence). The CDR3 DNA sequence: TGCAGTGCAACCCTCAGAGGGACTAGGGGAGAGACCCAGTACTTC. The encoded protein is CSATLRGTRGETQYF.

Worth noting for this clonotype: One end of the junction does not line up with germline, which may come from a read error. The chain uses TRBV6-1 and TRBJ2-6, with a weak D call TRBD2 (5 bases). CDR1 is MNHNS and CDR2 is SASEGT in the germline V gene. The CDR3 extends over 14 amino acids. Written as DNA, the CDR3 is TGTGTCAGCATTCGGGGCTCTGGGGCCAACGTCCTGACTTTC. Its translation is CVSIRGSGANVLTF.

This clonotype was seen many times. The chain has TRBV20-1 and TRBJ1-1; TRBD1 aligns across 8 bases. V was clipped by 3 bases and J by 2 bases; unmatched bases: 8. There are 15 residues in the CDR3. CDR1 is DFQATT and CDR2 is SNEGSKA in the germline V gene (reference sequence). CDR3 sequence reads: CSASRHGTGNTEAFF. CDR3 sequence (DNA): TGCAGTGCTAGTCGGCATGGGACAGGCAACACTGAAGCTTTCTTT.

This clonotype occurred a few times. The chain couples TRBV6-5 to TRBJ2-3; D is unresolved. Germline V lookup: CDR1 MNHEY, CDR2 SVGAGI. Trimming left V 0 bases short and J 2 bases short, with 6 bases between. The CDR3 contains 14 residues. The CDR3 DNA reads TGTGCCAGCAGTTACTCATCCACCACAGATACGCAGTATTTT. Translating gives CASSYSSTTDTQYF.

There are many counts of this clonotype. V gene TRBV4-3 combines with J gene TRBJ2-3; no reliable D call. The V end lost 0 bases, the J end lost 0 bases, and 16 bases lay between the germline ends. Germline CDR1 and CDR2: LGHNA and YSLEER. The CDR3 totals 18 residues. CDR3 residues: CASSQDPRHFFSTDTQYF. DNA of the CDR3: TGCGCCAGCAGCCAAGATCCTAGGCATTTTTTTAGCACAGATACGCAGTATTTT.

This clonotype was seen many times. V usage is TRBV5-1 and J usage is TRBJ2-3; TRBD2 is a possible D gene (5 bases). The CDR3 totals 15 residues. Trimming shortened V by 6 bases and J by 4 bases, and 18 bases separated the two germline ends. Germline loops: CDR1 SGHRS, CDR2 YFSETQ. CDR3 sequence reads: CASTEGGGLADTQYF. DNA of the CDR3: TGCGCCAGCACCGAGGGCGGCGGGCTGGCAGATACGCAGTATTTT.

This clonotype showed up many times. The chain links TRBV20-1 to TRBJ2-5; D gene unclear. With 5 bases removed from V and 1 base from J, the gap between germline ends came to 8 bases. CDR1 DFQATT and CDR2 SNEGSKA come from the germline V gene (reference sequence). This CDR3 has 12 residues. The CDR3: CSAWALQETQYF. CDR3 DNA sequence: TGCAGTGCTTGGGCCCTCCAAGAGACCCAGTACTTC.

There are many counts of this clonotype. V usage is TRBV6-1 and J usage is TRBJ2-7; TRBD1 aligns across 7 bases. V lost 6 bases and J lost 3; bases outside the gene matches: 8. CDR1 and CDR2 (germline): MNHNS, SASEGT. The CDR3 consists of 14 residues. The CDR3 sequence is CASSSRTGIYEQYF. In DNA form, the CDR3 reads TGTGCCAGCAGCTCGAGGACAGGCATCTACGAGCAGTACTTC.

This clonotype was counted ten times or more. Here the CDR3 DNA reads TGCAGCGTGGGACTGCTGAGACTAGCGTCTTACGAGCAGTACTTC. Translating gives CSVGLLRLASYEQYF. The chain employs TRBV29-1 and TRBJ2-7; 8 bases agree with TRBD2. V dropped 6 bases and J dropped 4; count of bases not matched to a gene: 14. The CDR3 contains 15 residues. The germline V gene has CDR1 SQVTM and CDR2 ANQGSEA.

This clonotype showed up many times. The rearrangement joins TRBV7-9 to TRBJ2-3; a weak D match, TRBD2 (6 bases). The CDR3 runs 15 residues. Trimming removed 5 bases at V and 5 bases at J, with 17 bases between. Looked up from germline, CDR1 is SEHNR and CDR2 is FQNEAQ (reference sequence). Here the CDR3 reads CASSAGLLGRDTQYF. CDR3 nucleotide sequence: TGTGCCAGCAGCGCGGGACTTCTCGGTAGAGATACGCAGTATTTT.

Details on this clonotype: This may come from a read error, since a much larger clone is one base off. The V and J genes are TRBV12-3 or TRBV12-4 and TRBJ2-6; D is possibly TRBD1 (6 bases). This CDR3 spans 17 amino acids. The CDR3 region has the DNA TGTGCCAGCACCTTTTCGTCCACAGGGAAGCGAGCCAACGTCGTGACTTTC. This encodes CASTFSSTGKRANVVTF.

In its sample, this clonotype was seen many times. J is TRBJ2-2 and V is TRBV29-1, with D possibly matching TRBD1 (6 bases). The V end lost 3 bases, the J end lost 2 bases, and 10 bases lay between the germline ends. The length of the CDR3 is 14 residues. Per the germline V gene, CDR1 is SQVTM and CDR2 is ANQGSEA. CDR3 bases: TGCAGCGTTGATAGGGGGTTTAACACCGGGGAGCTGTTTTTT. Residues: CSVDRGFNTGELFF.

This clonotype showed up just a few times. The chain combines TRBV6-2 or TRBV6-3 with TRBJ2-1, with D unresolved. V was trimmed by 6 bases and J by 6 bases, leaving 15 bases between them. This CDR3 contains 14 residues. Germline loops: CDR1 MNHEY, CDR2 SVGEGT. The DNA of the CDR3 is TGTGCCAGCAGCACTCGGCGCGGAGTCAATGAGCAGTTCTTC. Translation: CASSTRRGVNEQFF.

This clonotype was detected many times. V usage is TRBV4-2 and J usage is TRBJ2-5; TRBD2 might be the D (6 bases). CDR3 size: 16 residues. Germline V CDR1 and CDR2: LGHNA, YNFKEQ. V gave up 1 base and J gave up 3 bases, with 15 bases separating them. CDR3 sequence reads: CASSQGRTREKETQYF. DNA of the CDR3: TGTGCCAGCAGCCAAGGCCGAACACGGGAGAAAGAGACCCAGTACTTC.

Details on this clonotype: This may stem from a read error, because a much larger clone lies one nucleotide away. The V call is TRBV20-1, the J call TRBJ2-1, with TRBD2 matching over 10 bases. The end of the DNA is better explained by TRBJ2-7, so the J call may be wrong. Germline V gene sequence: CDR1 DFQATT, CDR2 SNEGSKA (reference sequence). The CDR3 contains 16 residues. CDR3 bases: TGCAGTGCTCGAACCCTTAGCGGGGGGATATACAATGAGCAGTACTTC. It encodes CSARTLSGGIYNEQYF.

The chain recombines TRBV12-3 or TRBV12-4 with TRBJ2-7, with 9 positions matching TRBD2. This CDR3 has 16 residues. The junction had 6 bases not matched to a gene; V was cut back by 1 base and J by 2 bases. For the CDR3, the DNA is TGTGCCAGCAGTTTAGGGGGGAGCGGGAGGCCCTACGAGCAGTACTTC. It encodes CASSLGGSGRPYEQYF.

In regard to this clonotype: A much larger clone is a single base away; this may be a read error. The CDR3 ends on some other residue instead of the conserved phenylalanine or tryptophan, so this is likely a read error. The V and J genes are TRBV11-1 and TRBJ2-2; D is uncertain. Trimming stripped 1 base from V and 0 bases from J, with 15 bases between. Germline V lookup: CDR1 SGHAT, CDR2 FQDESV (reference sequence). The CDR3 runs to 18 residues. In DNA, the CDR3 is TGTGCCAGCAGCTTAGGATCTAGGAGAACGCCGAACACCGGGGAGCTGTTTTGT. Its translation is CASSLGSRRTPNTGELFC.

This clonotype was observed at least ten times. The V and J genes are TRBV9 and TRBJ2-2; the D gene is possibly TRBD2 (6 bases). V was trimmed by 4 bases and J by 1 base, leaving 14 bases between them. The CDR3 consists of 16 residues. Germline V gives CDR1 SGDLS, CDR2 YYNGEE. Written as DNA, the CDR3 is TGTGCCAGCAGCACCCAGACTAGGAGGAACACCGGGGAGCTGTTTTTT. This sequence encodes CASSTQTRRNTGELFF.

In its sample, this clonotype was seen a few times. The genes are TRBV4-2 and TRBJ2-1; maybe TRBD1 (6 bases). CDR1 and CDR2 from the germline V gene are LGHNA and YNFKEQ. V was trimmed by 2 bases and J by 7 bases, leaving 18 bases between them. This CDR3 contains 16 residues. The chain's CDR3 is CASSQPRQESLNEQFF. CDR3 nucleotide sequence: TGTGCCAGCAGCCAACCAAGACAGGAGAGTTTGAATGAGCAGTTCTTC.

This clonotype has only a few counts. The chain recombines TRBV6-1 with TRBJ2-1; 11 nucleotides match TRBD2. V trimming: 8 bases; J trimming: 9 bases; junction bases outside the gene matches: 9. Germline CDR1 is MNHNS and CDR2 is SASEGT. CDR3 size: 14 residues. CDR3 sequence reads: CASQKTSGISEQFF. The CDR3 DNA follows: TGTGCCAGCCAAAAGACTAGCGGGATAAGTGAGCAGTTCTTC.

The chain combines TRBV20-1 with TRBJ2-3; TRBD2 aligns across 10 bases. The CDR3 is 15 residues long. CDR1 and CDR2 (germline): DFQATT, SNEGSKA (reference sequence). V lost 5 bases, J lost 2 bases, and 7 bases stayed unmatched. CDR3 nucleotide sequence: TGCAGTGCTCGCAGACTAGCGGGCTTCACAGATACGCAGTATTTT. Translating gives CSARRLAGFTDTQYF.

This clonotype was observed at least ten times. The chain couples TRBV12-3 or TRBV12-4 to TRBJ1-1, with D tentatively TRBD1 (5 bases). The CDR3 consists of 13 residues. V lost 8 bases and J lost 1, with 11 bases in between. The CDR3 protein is CASVRDGNTEAFF. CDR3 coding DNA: TGTGCCAGCGTTAGGGACGGGAACACTGAAGCTTTCTTT.

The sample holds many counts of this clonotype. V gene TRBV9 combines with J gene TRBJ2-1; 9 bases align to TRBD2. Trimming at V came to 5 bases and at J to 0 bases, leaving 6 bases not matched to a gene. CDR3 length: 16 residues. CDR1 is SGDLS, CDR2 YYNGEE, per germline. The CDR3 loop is CASSGLTSGSYNEQFF. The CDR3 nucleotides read TGTGCCAGCAGTGGACTGACTAGCGGCTCCTACAATGAGCAGTTCTTC.

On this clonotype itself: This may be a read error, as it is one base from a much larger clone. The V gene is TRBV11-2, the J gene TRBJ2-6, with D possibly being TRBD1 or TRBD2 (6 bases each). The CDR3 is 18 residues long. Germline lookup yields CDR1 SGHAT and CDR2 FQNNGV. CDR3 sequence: CPSSLRRGAGTWANVLTF. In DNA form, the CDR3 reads TGTCCCAGCAGCTTACGGAGGGGGGCAGGGACGTGGGCCAACGTCCTGACTTTC.

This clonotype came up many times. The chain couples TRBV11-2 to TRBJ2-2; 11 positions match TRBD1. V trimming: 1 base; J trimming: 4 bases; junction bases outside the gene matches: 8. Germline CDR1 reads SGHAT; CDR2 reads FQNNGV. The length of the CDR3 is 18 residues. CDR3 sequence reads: CASSLGRRGTGGTGELFF. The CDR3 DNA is TGTGCCAGCAGCTTAGGTCGTCGCGGGACAGGGGGCACCGGGGAGCTGTTTTTT. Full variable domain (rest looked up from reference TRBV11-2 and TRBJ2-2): EAGVAQSPRYKIIEKRQSVAFWCNPISGHATLYWYQQILGQGPKLLIQFQNNGVVDDSQLPKDRFSAERLKGVDSTLKIQPAKLEDSAVYLCASSLGRRGTGGTGELFFGEGSRLTVL.

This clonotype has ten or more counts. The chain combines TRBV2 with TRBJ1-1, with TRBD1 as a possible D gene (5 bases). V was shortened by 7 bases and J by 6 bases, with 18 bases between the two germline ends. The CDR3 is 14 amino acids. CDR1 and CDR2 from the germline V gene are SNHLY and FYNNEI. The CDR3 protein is CASTTNRRLAEAFF. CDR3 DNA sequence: TGTGCCAGCACCACCAACAGGAGGCTGGCTGAAGCTTTCTTT.

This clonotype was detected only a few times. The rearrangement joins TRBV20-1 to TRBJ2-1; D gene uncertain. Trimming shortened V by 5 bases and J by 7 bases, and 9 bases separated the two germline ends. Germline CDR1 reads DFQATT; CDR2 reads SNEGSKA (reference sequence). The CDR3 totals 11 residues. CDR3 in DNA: TGCAGTGCTCACGTAGATAATGAGCAGTTCTTC. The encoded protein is CSAHVDNEQFF.

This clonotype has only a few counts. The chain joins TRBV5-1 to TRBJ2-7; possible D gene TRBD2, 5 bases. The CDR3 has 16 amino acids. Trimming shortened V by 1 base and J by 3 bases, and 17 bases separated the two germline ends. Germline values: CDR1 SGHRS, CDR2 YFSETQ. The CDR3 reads CASSLSVAGPSYEQYF. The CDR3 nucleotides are TGCGCCAGCAGCTTGTCGGTGGCGGGTCCAAGCTACGAGCAGTACTTC.